These T cell receptor beta chains were read from a single sample in a study of T cell clones after liver transplantation. Assay: immunoSEQ multiplex PCR; the TCRdb copy retains only in-frame clones and omits some. This repertoire shows roughly 70,000 clones, 75% to 90% found once; its top ten account for about 0.64%. Sequenced material: CD4+ T cells from blood, taken before liver transplant. These receptors came from a human donor who received a liver transplant. Both conserved end residues are part of each CDR3. Each record gives: J gene, V gene, D gene, clone size, CDR3 protein, CDR3 DNA. The D gene is left open where the match is weak. The size entry is marked missing in some rows and otherwise reads once, few, many or a size class.

>TRBJ2-7|TRBV21-1|NA|NA
CASSTSRATQLEQYF
TGTGCCAGCAGCACCTCCAGGGCTACCCAACTCGAGCAGTACTTC
>TRBJ1-5|TRBV7-9|TRBD1|NA
CASSRDRSPQDQPQHF
TGTGCCAGCAGCCGGGACAGGAGCCCACAAGATCAGCCCCAGCATTTT
>TRBJ2-7|TRBV6-6|NA|NA
CASSQRGLFSYEQYF
TGTGCCAGCAGCCAACGTGGACTATTCTCCTACGAGCAGTACTTC
>TRBJ1-2|TRBV28|TRBD1|NA
CASSLEGAYGYTF
TGTGCCAGCAGTTTGGAGGGGGCCTATGGCTACACCTTC
>TRBJ1-2|TRBV6-6|TRBD1|NA
CASSPGQDYGYTF
TGTGCCAGCAGTCCGGGACAGGACTATGGCTACACCTTC
>TRBJ1-5|TRBV28|NA|NA
CASRRGGDNYQPQHF
TGTGCCAGCAGGCGGGGCGGGGACAACTATCAGCCCCAGCATTTT
>TRBJ2-1|TRBV27|NA|NA
CASSLYRANNEQFF
TGTGCCAGCAGTTTATACCGGGCTAACAATGAGCAGTTCTTC
>TRBJ2-1|TRBV7-2|TRBD2|NA
CASSPRLAGDYNEQFF
TGTGCCAGCAGCCCCCGACTAGCGGGAGACTACAATGAGCAGTTCTTC
>TRBJ1-1|TRBV28|TRBD1|NA
CASSWDRRNTEAFF
TGTGCCAGCAGTTGGGACAGGAGGAACACTGAAGCTTTCTTT
>TRBJ1-2|TRBV2|TRBD1|NA
CASRDRENSGYTF
TGTGCCAGCAGGGACAGGGAGAACTCTGGCTACACCTTC
>TRBJ1-2|TRBV7-2|NA|few
CASSLQGYGYTF
TGTGCCAGCAGCTTACAGGGGTATGGCTACACCTTC
>TRBJ2-1|TRBV27|TRBD2|once
CASDSGGGINEQFF
TGTGCCAGTGATAGCGGGGGAGGGATCAATGAGCAGTTCTTC
>TRBJ2-1|TRBV2|NA|NA
CASKEWDSFNEQFF
TGTGCCAGCAAGGAATGGGACTCGTTTAATGAGCAGTTCTTC
>TRBJ1-2|TRBV28|NA|NA
CASSLITRTALRYGYTF
TGTGCCAGCAGTTTAATTACGAGGACTGCCTTGCGGTATGGCTACACCTTC
>TRBJ1-5|TRBV28|NA|NA
CASSSLSVANQPQHF
TGTGCCAGCAGCTCCCTCAGCGTCGCCAATCAGCCCCAGCATTTT
>TRBJ2-7|TRBV7-8|TRBD1|medium-sized
CASSLLKTGGYEQYF
TGTGCCAGCAGCTTATTAAAGACAGGGGGATACGAGCAGTACTTC
>TRBJ2-1|TRBV6-1|NA|NA
CASAELQDFGNEQFF
TGTGCCAGCGCCGAGCTCCAGGACTTCGGCAATGAGCAGTTCTTC
>TRBJ2-1|TRBV5-6|TRBD2|NA
CASSPGLAGSNEQFF
TGTGCCAGCAGCCCCGGACTAGCGGGGTCCAATGAGCAGTTCTTC
>TRBJ2-3|TRBV6-1|NA|NA
CASSGVWLDTQYF
TGTGCCAGCAGTGGGGTTTGGTTAGATACGCAGTATTTT
>TRBJ1-2|TRBV5-4|NA|NA
CASSLRGPVYYTF
TGTGCCAGCAGCTTAAGAGGGCCCGTTTACTACACCTTC
>TRBJ2-5|TRBV6-5|NA|NA
CASSYSGLFQETQYF
TGTGCCAGCAGTTACTCGGGACTCTTTCAAGAGACCCAGTACTTC
>TRBJ1-2|TRBV6-6|TRBD1|NA
CASRETGSYGYTF
TGTGCCAGCAGAGAGACAGGGTCATATGGCTACACCTTC
>TRBJ2-3|TRBV5-1|NA|NA
CASSLDPGSDTQYF
TGCGCCAGCAGCTTGGATCCGGGGTCAGATACGCAGTATTTT
>TRBJ2-3|TRBV10-3|NA|NA
CAISEQGADTQYF
TGTGCCATCAGTGAACAGGGCGCAGATACGCAGTATTTT
>TRBJ1-2|TRBV2|TRBD1|NA
CASSRLLGQEAFTF
TGTGCCAGCAGTAGACTCTTAGGACAGGAGGCGTTCACCTTC
>TRBJ1-3|TRBV5-6|NA|NA
CASSLRSPGNTIYF
TGTGCCAGCAGCTTACGGTCTCCAGGAAACACCATATATTTT
>TRBJ2-5|TRBV5-1|TRBD2|NA
CASSLALASGSETQYF
TGCGCCAGCAGCTTGGCTCTCGCTAGCGGGAGCGAGACCCAGTACTTC
>TRBJ2-7|TRBV7-2|NA|NA
CASSLSGATEQYF
TGTGCCAGCAGCTTAAGTGGGGCCACCGAGCAGTACTTC
>TRBJ2-3|TRBV19|NA|NA
CASATRDTQYF
TGTGCCAGTGCGACTAGAGATACGCAGTATTTT
>TRBJ1-2|TRBV29-1|NA|NA
CSVVGGRDDYGYTF
TGCAGCGTTGTGGGGGGCAGGGATGACTATGGCTACACCTTC
>TRBJ1-4|TRBV28|TRBD1|NA
CASRTGGATNEKLFF
TGTGCCAGCAGAACAGGGGGAGCAACTAATGAAAAACTGTTTTTT
>TRBJ2-7|TRBV28|NA|NA
CASSYTITAYEQYF
TGTGCCAGCAGTTACACCATAACGGCCTACGAGCAGTACTTC
>TRBJ2-7|TRBV2|TRBD2|NA
CASKTSGTYEQYF
TGTGCCAGCAAGACTAGCGGGACTTACGAGCAGTACTTC
>TRBJ2-7|TRBV4-3|NA|NA
CASSQLPGDSYEQYF
TGCGCCAGCAGCCAACTACCAGGGGACTCCTACGAGCAGTACTTC
>TRBJ1-2|TRBV9|NA|NA
CASSVGTQSYGYTF
TGTGCCAGCAGCGTAGGTACACAGAGCTATGGCTACACCTTC
>TRBJ2-1|TRBV6-6|NA|NA
CASSYEGLGNEQFF
TGTGCCAGCAGTTACGAGGGACTGGGAAATGAGCAGTTCTTC